This T cell receptor beta chain was observed in a study of blood T cells in healthy people across ages (dated by TCRdb to 2013 to 2016). The study in broad terms: Template switching captured roughly one uniquely barcoded TCR beta cDNA molecule per two T cells in model experiments. Using deep sequencing normalized with unique cDNA molecular identifiers, the study measured how TCR beta repertoire diversity changes with age. The donors were divided into four age groups: young (average approximately 17 years), middle-aged (approximately 39), aged (about 61) and long-lived (82). To avoid experimental bias, donors of different ages were randomly spread across the sequencing lanes. Using the same blood draw, the study looked at two additional independent replicas of 1 million unique cDNA reads for two donors, one aged 18 to 29 and the other aged 80 or older. Overall study results and their limits: A strong correlation was found between observed TCR beta diversity and the percentage of naive T cells measured by flow cytometry. Since profiling was done on bulk unsorted PBMCs, naive and antigen-experienced compartments could not be conclusively compared. Observed TCR beta diversity per million T cells fell roughly linearly with age, and a significant reduction was already apparent by age roughly 40. The CMV infection status of donors was not known, potentially confounding age-related changes in expanded clonotypes. Compared with the aged group, the long-lived group had more naive CD4+ T cells, fewer expanded clones and increased TCR diversity, a pattern suggesting age selection. Total diversity estimates from one million sequenced T cells were considered lower bounds and underestimates.

Donors were under 40 systemically healthy Caucasian individuals from Russia aged roughly 6 to 90 years. Approximately 9.3 milliliters of peripheral blood were drawn from each donor into EDTA-treated Vacutainer tubes. Ficoll-Paque density-gradient centrifugation was used to isolate PBMCs, with at least 6.5 million per sample. Total RNA was extracted from PBMCs with Trizol reagent, with at least 6 micrograms obtained per sample. Naive CD45RAhigh/CD27high T cell percentages were measured by flow cytometry on a PBMC aliquot from every donor. Note on this clonotype: The antigen it recognizes is unknown. Base qualities are not provided; no much larger clone lies one nucleotide away.

Trimming takes 0 bases from V and 4 bases from J, and the germline ends sit 18 bases apart. Inclusive of the bounding cysteine and phenylalanine, the CDR3 is 17 residues long. Just the 51-base CDR3 DNA is kept, in frame starting at base 1. Via the germline V gene (reference sequence), CDR1 is DFQATT and CDR2 SNEGSKA. The library was obtained by 5' RACE. Sequencing was carried out with an Illumina HiSeq 2500. The second PCR ran for about 7 to 11 cycles and used a J-beta primer mix along with a sample-barcoded 5' primer. Each TCR beta cDNA molecule received a unique molecular identifier from a template-switch 5' adaptor carrying 12 random nucleotides. At least 3 million CDR3-containing paired-end reads were obtained from each sample. The Mint cDNA synthesis kit, primed by a TRBC-specific oligonucleotide, was used to synthesize first-strand cDNA from all RNA. Following uracil-DNA glycosylase treatment, a first 18-cycle PCR with universal primers M1SS and BC2_uni_R was performed on all cDNA. The paper's processing steps were these. Each sample was normalized by randomly selecting 1 million high-quality reads, each carrying a distinct molecular identifier. Reads sharing molecular identifiers were discarded rather than binned into consensus sequences. MiTCR, set to a Q25 quality threshold and the strictest error-elimination algorithm, was used for CDR3 identification, clonotype clustering and error correction. A nonparametric unseen species model using Euler transformation provided a lower-bound estimate of total TCR beta diversity. TCRdb handled the public reads itself, with Q25 trimming in fastp and clone calling in MiXCR, and kept productive beta chains. Entries are consolidated by CDR3 protein sequence, retaining the most common genes and DNA. In this record, the V and J calls reflect TCRdb's handling and not the investigators' own analysis. For this sample the table gives around 1,000,000 distinct CDR3 sequences, of which roughly two fifths were detected only once. The ten largest clones take up around 14% of the sample.

The V and J segments used are TRBV20-1 and TRBJ1-4, with TRBD1 tentatively as D gene (5 bases match). The sequenced sample was blood. This TCR was recovered from a man aged 18 to 29 in good health. The CDR3 in this case is CSARDPLWDGNNEKLFF. In nucleotide form, the sequence is TGCAGTGCTAGAGATCCCCTGTGGGACGGAAATAATGAAAAACTGTTTTTT.